This TCR beta chain was captured by sequencing in a study of CD8 T cells in ankylosing spondylitis. General study points: Disease-linked clones, CD8+, were relatively rare in peripheral blood. For ankylosing spondylitis blood, a TCR beta motif of about eight highly homologous variants appeared characteristic.

This clonotype was counted only a few times. No antigen is known for it. A quantitative 5'-RACE method, one with molecular barcodes, was used to make TCR beta libraries. One entry per CDR3 protein, called by TCRdb with MiXCR from the 5' RACE reads. The table records more than 100,000 distinct CDR3 sequences, under 20% of them present only once. This CDR3 contains 15 residues. The J segment lost 7 bases and the V segment lost 2 bases, leaving 7 bases of the junction unmatched. Germline V CDR1 and CDR2: KGHSH, LQKENI. The sequence was obtained from a male donor with ankylosing spondylitis. The V call is TRBV18, the J call TRBJ2-5, with TRBD2 matching 10 bases. The sequenced material came from blood, either unsorted or a sorted T cell fraction (not recorded which). The CDR3 sequence is CASSPGLADMGTQYF. The CDR3 DNA follows: TGTGCCAGCTCACCAGGACTAGCGGACATGGGGACCCAGTACTTC.